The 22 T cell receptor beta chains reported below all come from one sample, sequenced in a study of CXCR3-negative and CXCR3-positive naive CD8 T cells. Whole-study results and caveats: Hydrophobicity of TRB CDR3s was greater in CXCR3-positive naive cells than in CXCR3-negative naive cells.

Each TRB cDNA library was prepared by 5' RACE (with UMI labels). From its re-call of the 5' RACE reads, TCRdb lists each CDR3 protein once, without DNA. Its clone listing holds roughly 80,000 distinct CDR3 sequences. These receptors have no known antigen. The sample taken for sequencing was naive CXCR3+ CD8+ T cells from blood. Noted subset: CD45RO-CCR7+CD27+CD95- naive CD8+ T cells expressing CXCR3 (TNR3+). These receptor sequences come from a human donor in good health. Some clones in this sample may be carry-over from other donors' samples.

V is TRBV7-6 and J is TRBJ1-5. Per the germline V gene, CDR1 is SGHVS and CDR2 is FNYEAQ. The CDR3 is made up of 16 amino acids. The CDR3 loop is CASSLAGFGNNQPQHF.

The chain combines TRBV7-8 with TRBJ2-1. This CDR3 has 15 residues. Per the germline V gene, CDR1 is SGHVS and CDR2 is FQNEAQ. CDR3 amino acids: CASSQSADSYNEQFF.

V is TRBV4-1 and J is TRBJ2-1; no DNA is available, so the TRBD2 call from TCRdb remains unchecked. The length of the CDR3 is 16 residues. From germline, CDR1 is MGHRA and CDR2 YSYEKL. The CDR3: CASRQVAGGTYNEQFF.

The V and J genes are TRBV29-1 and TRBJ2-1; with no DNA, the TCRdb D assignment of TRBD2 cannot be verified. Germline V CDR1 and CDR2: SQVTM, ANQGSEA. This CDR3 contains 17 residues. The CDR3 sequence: CSVSGTSGSQSENEQFF.

CDR3: CASSESSPGIVGYTF. This sequence joins TRBV10-2 and TRBJ1-2; TCRdb names TRBD1, which stays unverified in the absence of DNA. The CDR3 has 15 amino acids. CDR1 is WSHSY, CDR2 SAAADI, per germline.

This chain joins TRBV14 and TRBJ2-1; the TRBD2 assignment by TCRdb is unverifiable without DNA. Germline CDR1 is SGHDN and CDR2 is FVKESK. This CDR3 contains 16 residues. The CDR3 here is CASSQDIAGVYNEQFF.

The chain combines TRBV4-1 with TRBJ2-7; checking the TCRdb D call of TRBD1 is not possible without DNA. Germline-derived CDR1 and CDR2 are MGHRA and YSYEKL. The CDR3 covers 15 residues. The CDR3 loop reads CASSHVEDRNYEQYF.

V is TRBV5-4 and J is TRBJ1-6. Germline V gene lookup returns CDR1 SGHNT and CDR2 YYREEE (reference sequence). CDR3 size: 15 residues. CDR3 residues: CASSLEPGANSPLHF.

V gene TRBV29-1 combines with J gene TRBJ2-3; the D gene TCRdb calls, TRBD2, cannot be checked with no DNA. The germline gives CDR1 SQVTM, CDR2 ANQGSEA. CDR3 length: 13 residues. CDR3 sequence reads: CSVYSGSTDTQYF.

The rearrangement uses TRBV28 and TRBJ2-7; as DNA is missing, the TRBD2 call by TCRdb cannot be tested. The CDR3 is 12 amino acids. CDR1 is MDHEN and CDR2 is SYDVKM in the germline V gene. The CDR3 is CASSLSLAEQYF.

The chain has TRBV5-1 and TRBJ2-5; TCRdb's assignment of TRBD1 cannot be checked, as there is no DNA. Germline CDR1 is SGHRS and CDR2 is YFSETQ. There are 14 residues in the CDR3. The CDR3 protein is CASSLGQGGETQYF.

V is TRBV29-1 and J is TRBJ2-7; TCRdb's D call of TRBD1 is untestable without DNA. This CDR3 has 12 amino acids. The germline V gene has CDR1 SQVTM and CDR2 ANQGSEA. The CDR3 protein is CSVASRVDEQYF.

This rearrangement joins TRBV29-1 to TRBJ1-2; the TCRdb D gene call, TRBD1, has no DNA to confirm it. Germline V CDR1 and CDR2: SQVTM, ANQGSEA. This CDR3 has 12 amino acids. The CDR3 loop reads CSVGAGNYGYTF.

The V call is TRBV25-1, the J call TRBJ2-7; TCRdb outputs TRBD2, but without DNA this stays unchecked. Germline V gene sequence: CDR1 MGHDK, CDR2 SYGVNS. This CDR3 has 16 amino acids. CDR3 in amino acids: CASSTQDRALGGEQYF.

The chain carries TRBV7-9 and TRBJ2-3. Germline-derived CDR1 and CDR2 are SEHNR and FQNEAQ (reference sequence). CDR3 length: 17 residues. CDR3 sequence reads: CASSLGGLDRSTDTQYF.

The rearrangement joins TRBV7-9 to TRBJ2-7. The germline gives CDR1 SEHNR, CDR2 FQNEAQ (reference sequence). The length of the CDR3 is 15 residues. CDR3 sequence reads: CASSLFQGGSYEQYF.

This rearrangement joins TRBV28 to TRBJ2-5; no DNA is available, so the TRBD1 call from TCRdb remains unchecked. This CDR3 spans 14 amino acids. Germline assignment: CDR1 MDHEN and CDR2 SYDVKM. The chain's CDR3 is CASSSGQGGETQYF. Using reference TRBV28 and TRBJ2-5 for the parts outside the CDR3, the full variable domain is DVKVTQSSRYLVKRTGEKVFLECVQDMDHENMFWYRQDPGLGLRLIYFSYDVKMKEKGDIPEGYSVSREKKERFSLILESASTNQTSMYLCASSSGQGGETQYFGPGTRLLVL.

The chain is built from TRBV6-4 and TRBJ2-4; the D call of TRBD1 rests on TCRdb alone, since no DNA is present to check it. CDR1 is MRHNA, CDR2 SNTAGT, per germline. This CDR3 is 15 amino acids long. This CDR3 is CASSLWMAEGGIQYF.

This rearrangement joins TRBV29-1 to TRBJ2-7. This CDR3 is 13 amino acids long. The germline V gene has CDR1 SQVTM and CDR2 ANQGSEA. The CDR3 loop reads CSVEDLGEHEQYF.

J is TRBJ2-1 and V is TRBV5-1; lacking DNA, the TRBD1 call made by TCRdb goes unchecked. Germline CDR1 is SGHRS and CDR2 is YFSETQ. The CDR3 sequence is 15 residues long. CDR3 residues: CASTVRGQGYNEQFF.

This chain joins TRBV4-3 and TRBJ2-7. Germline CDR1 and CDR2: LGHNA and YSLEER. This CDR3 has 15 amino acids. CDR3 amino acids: CASSQVLVSYYEQYF.

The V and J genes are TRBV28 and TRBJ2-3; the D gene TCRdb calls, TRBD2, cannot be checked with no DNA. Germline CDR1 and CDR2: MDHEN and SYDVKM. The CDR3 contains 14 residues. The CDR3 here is CASSLRRATDTQYF.